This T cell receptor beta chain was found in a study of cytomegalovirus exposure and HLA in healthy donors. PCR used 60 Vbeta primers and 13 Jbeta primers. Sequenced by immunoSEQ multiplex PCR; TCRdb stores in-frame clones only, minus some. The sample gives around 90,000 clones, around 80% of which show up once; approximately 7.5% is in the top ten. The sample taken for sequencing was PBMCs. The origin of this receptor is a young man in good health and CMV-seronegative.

The CDR3 here is CAIRGLAGSYNEQFF. The CDR3 DNA is TGTGCCATCAGAGGACTAGCGGGCTCCTACAATGAGCAGTTCTTC. The V gene is TRBV10-3, the J gene TRBJ2-1, with TRBD2 matching over 11 bases. The CDR3 has 15 residues. The trim removed 6 bases at V and 0 bases at J, leaving 1 base unmatched. CDR1 and CDR2 (germline): ENHRY, SYGVKD.